This T cell receptor beta chain was recovered during a study of T cell responses to AZD1222 COVID-19 vaccine. The V end was cut by 1 base, the J end by 9 bases, with 13 bases between. The germline CDR1 and CDR2 sequences are SGHNT and YENEEA. The length of the CDR3 is 14 residues. A note on this clone: Its antigen is currently unknown.

Measured with immunoSEQ multiplex PCR; TCRdb has only the in-frame clones, and not every one. The sample consists of 100,000 to 150,000 clones, around 89% of them appearing once. Whole-study results and caveats: Spike was spanned by vaccine-associated CD4 TCRs, with dominance at 160-218 and 743-854. It should be noted that donors were predominantly white British and more often female, and clonal diversity was possibly underestimated. Nearly half of spike-specific TCRs reportedly target variant regions that are unmutated in the B.1.351 and B.1.1.7 variants. Only a handful of AZD1222 recipients tested seropositive at baseline.

The sequences come from peripheral blood, collected on day 0 of MenACWY control vaccination. This rearrangement joins TRBV11-3 to TRBJ1-3; maybe TRBD1 (5 bases). The TCR originated in an adult in good health. The DNA of the CDR3 is TGTGCCAGCAGCTTAGGAGGGACCGGGAGCACCATATATTTT. Its translation: CASSLGGTGSTIYF.